Listed below are T cell receptor beta chains from one sample, sequenced in a study of blood T cell repertoires in COVID-19. Using immunoSEQ multiplex PCR, the repertoire was profiled, and TCRdb retains in-frame clones only, with some absent. The data hold over 150,000 clones, with roughly 94% observed a single time. Sequences were obtained from peripheral blood. The receptors originated from a man in his thirties or forties with COVID-19, enrolled during active disease. The CDR3 runs from the conserved cysteine through the conserved F or W. The order of the fields is clone size, D gene, V gene, J gene, CDR3 DNA, CDR3 protein. A D gene is named only where the DNA matches it firmly. Clone size is given for some rows only: seen once, a few or many times, or a class if the clone is expanded.

>-|-|TRBV10-1|TRBJ2-5
TGCGCCAGCAGTCTGTCAGGGCAAGAGACCCAGTACTTC
CASSLSGQETQYF
>-|TRBD1|TRBV3-1/TRBV3-2|TRBJ2-1
TGTGCCAGCAGCCTTCGGACAGGCCCCGGGAATGAGCAGTTCTTC
CASSLRTGPGNEQFF
>-|-|TRBV11-1|TRBJ1-1
TGTGCCAGCAGCCGGGGGAGTGAAGCTTTCTTT
CASSRGSEAFF
>-|-|TRBV3-1/TRBV3-2|TRBJ1-3
TGTGCCAGCAGCCAAGGGGCGTACGGAAACACCATATATTTT
CASSQGAYGNTIYF
>-|-|TRBV6-2/TRBV6-3|TRBJ1-2
TGTGCCAGCAGTTACTCGGGGGGACGGGACTATGGCTACACCTTC
CASSYSGGRDYGYTF
>-|TRBD2|TRBV10-3|TRBJ2-3
TGTGCCACCTCATCGTGGTCTCCCGGGACTAGAATATTTGCAGATACGCAGTATTTT
CATSSWSPGTRIFADTQYF
>-|-|TRBV3-1/TRBV3-2|TRBJ1-5
TGTGCCAGCAGCCAAGATAGTCCGGGAGGGCAGCCCCAGCATTTT
CASSQDSPGGQPQHF
>-|-|TRBV7-2|TRBJ1-2
TGTGCCAGCAGCTTAGCCTACCCACAGGGCTATGGCTACACCTTC
CASSLAYPQGYGYTF
>few|TRBD1|TRBV30|TRBJ1-4
TGTGCCTGGGCGTCGACAGGGGGTAACGAAAAACTGTTTTTT
CAWASTGGNEKLFF
>-|-|TRBV4-1|TRBJ1-4
TGCGCCAGCAGCCGCACAGGATCAACTAATGAAAAACTGTTTTTT
CASSRTGSTNEKLFF
>-|TRBD2|TRBV4-2|TRBJ2-2
TGTGCCAGCAGAGCGGGGGGGCCCGGGGAGCTGTTTTTT
CASRAGGPGELFF
>-|TRBD1|TRBV10-3|TRBJ1-6
TGTGCCATCAGTGAGACCCAGGGGGCGTCTTCACCCCTCCACTTT
CAISETQGASSPLHF
>-|-|TRBV19|TRBJ2-2
TGTGCCAGTAGTATCGGCGGGGAGCTGTTTTTT
CASSIGGELFF
>-|-|TRBV10-2|TRBJ1-2
TGCGCCAGCAGTGAAAGACAGACTGGCTACACCTTC
CASSERQTGYTF
>-|-|TRBV30|TRBJ2-3
TGTGCCTGGTCCCGGGGGGCAGGCACAGATACGCAGTATTTT
CAWSRGAGTDTQYF
>-|TRBD2|TRBV5-1|TRBJ2-3
TGCGCCAGCAGCAGTCCCGGGACTAGCGGGGGGAGCACAGATACGCAGTATTTT
CASSSPGTSGGSTDTQYF
>-|-|TRBV6-6|TRBJ2-5
TGTGCCAGCACAGGGGCCCAGGGCGAGACCCAGTACTTC
CASTGAQGETQYF
>-|TRBD2|TRBV19|TRBJ2-2
TGTGCCAGTAGCCCCTCCGGGACTAGAACCACCGGGGAGCTGTTTTTT
CASSPSGTRTTGELFF
>-|-|TRBV7-9|TRBJ1-3
TGTGCCAGCAGCTTACAAGGGGCCTACTCTGGAAACACCATATATTTT
CASSLQGAYSGNTIYF
>-|-|TRBV12-3/TRBV12-4|TRBJ2-3
TGTGCCAGCAGTTCCCCGACAGATACGCAGTATTTT
CASSSPTDTQYF
>-|-|TRBV10-2|TRBJ1-2
TGCGCCAGCAGTGAGTCGACTCCTAGCTATGGCTACACCTTC
CASSESTPSYGYTF
>-|TRBD1|TRBV27|TRBJ1-6
TGTGCCAGCAGTCCGCGACAGGGGTCACCCCTCCACTTT
CASSPRQGSPLHF
>-|TRBD1|TRBV5-1|TRBJ1-2
TGCGCCAGCCGGGACAGCCGATATAACTATGGCTACACCTTC
CASRDSRYNYGYTF
>-|TRBD2|TRBV29-1|TRBJ2-3
TGCAGCGTTGGCCCGGGACTATCCGTGGATACGCAGTATTTT
CSVGPGLSVDTQYF
>-|TRBD1|TRBV6-5|TRBJ1-2
TGTGCCAGCAGTTACTCGGGACGGACAGGGCAGGGCTACACCTTC
CASSYSGRTGQGYTF
>-|TRBD1|TRBV6-6|TRBJ2-2
TGTGCCAGCAGCAACTCCGGGACAGGAACCGGGGAGCTGTTTTTT
CASSNSGTGTGELFF
>-|TRBD1|TRBV14|TRBJ1-3
TGTGCCAGCAGCGGATTACAGGGGGCGCGTGGAAACACCATATATTTT
CASSGLQGARGNTIYF
>once|-|TRBV4-1|TRBJ1-3
TGCGCCAGCAGCCAAGAGACAGGCCCTTCTGGAAACACCATATATTTT
CASSQETGPSGNTIYF
>-|-|TRBV6-1|TRBJ1-3
TGTGCCAGCAGTGAATTTGCAGACTCTGGAAACACCATATATTTT
CASSEFADSGNTIYF
>-|-|TRBV10-1|TRBJ2-3
TGCGCCAGCAGTCCACGAGCCGAGTCCCGATCCGCAGATACGCAGTATTTT
CASSPRAESRSADTQYF
>-|-|TRBV3-1/TRBV3-2|TRBJ1-2
TGTGCCAGCAGCGACCCCATCGGGGGGAAGGGCTATGGCTACACCTTC
CASSDPIGGKGYGYTF
>few|TRBD1|TRBV30|TRBJ1-1
TGTGCCTGGAGTGTTCGACGGACAGGCGCAGCTGACACTGAAGCTTTCTTT
CAWSVRRTGAADTEAFF
>-|-|TRBV10-3|TRBJ1-2
TGTGCCATCAGTGAGTCTGAGGAGGGCTTTGACTATGGCTACACCTTC
CAISESEEGFDYGYTF
>few|-|TRBV19|TRBJ1-4
TGTGCCAGTAGGTCACCGCCAGTTGAAAAACTGTTTTTT
CASRSPPVEKLFF
>-|-|TRBV3-1/TRBV3-2|TRBJ2-5
TGTGCCAGCAGCCAAGAGGGGAGCGGCTCCCCTTATCAAGAGACCCAGTACTTC
CASSQEGSGSPYQETQYF
>-|TRBD1|TRBV27|TRBJ2-1
TGTGCCAGCAGTCCCCGACAGGGGATCGATGAGCAGTTCTTC
CASSPRQGIDEQFF
>-|-|TRBV6-1|TRBJ1-2
TGTGCCAGCAGTGAAGCGGCAGGGGAAGGCTACACCTTC
CASSEAAGEGYTF
>-|TRBD2|TRBV6-5|TRBJ2-1
TGTGCCAGCAGCGCCCGGGAGGATGAGCAGTTCTTC
CASSAREDEQFF
>-|TRBD1|TRBV10-3|TRBJ1-2
TGTGCCGCCCGACAGGGGCAGAACTATGGCTACACCTTC
CAARQGQNYGYTF
>-|-|TRBV13|TRBJ2-7
TGTGCCAGCAGCTTAGGGGTCAGGGCCGAGCAGTACTTC
CASSLGVRAEQYF
>-|-|TRBV30|TRBJ1-1
TGTGCCTGGAGCGCTCTACCGGGGGGCGGGAACACTGAAGCTTTCTTT
CAWSALPGGGNTEAFF
>-|-|TRBV5-6|TRBJ2-2
TGTGCCAGCAGCTTCGCGTACCCGAACACCGGGGAGCTGTTTTTT
CASSFAYPNTGELFF
>-|-|TRBV2|TRBJ1-4
TGTGCCAGCAGCTCCAGGGCGGCTAATGAAAAACTGTTTTTT
CASSSRAANEKLFF
>-|-|TRBV6-5|TRBJ2-1
TGTGCCAGCAGTTATGGGCAGGGGTTGAATGAGCAGTTCTTC
CASSYGQGLNEQFF
>-|TRBD1|TRBV2|TRBJ1-4
TGTGCCAGCAGTGGGACAGGGACCCATCGGGAAAAACTGTTTTTT
CASSGTGTHREKLFF
>once|-|TRBV7-9|TRBJ1-2
TGTGCCAGCAGCGCCATAGACAGGAACTATGGCTACACCTTC
CASSAIDRNYGYTF
>-|-|TRBV29-1|TRBJ1-4
TGCAGCGTTTCGCGGGATAATGAAAAACTGTTTTTT
CSVSRDNEKLFF
>-|TRBD2|TRBV13|TRBJ2-5
TGTGCCAGCAGCTTAATCGGGAGCGGGGACGAGACCCAGTACTTC
CASSLIGSGDETQYF
>-|TRBD2|TRBV5-5|TRBJ2-1
TGTGCCAGCAGGACACTAGCGGGGGGGCACAATGAGCAGTTCTTC
CASRTLAGGHNEQFF
>-|TRBD1|TRBV27|TRBJ1-6
TGTGCCAGCGGACCCGGGACAGGGGGCGGTTCACCCCTCCACTTT
CASGPGTGGGSPLHF